This T cell receptor (beta chain) was found in a study of read filtering for tumor transcriptome and immune sequencing. The wider study: The cohort had more than 16 men and more than 11 women aged roughly 47 to 90, mean about 68 years. Overall study findings and caveats: RNA-seq captured clonotypes less deeply and reliably than IR-seq.

V was shortened by 3 bases and J by 0 bases, with 6 bases between the two germline ends. CDR1 is SGDLS, CDR2 YYNGEE, per germline. CDR3 length equals 13 residues. From roughly 0.4 ug of RNA, a library with molecular barcoded alpha/delta and beta/gamma adaptors was made. TCRdb analysed the reads with MiXCR anew, one entry per CDR3 protein. The data hold 39,000 or so distinct CDR3 sequences, with 13% to 15% observed a single time. This clonotype was counted at least ten times. Its target is not known. The sequence was obtained from a donor over 35 with multiple myeloma. Specimen: a population of CD138-negative cells sorted from bone marrow. The chain recombines TRBV9 with TRBJ2-5, with no clear D. CDR3 sequence: CASSAADQETQYF. The CDR3 DNA reads as TGTGCCAGCAGCGCTGCAGACCAAGAGACCCAGTACTTC.